The 25 T cell receptor beta chains below come from one sample, sequenced in a study of blood T cell repertoires in COVID-19. This table comes from immunoSEQ multiplex PCR, and its TCRdb copy is limited to in-frame clones, with some not included. The data show 120,000 or so clones, 88% seen once. The sequenced sample consisted of peripheral blood. The source is a man in his fifties or sixties with acute or convalescent COVID-19.

CDR3 nucleotide sequence: TGTGCCAGCAGCAAACAGGGGGTGAACACTGAAGCTTTCTTT. The encoded protein is CASSKQGVNTEAFF. The chain couples TRBV3-1 (or the pseudogene TRBV3-2) to TRBJ1-1, with TRBD1 matching 8 bases. V was pared by 5 bases and J by 0 bases, with 2 bases of the junction left unmatched. Germline V CDR1 and CDR2: LGHDT, YNNKEL (reference sequence). This CDR3 spans 14 amino acids.

The chain recombines TRBV12-3 or TRBV12-4 with TRBJ2-7; D gene unclear. The CDR3 covers 12 residues. V was clipped by 6 bases and J by 3 bases, with 9 bases between them. The DNA for the CDR3 is TGTGCCAGCAGCCAAACAAGCTACGAGCAGTACTTC. It yields the protein CASSQTSYEQYF.

V gene TRBV19 combines with J gene TRBJ2-7, with TRBD1 matching 9 bases. Trimming at V came to 5 bases and at J to 5 bases, leaving 4 bases not matched to a gene. The CDR3 length is 13 residues. Germline V gives CDR1 LNHDA, CDR2 SQIVND (reference sequence). The CDR3 reads CASSYRGLHEQYF. The DNA of the CDR3 is TGTGCCAGTAGTTACAGGGGGCTCCACGAGCAGTACTTC. The full variable domain, with the rest looked up from reference TRBV19 and TRBJ2-7, is DGGITQSPKYLFRKEGQNVTLSCEQNLNHDAMYWYRQDPGQGLRLIYYSQIVNDFQKGDIAEGYSVSREKKESFPLTVTSAQKNPTAFYLCASSYRGLHEQYFGPGTRLTVT.

This chain uses TRBV5-1 with TRBJ1-6, with 7 nucleotides matching TRBD1. Germline values: CDR1 SGHRS, CDR2 YFSETQ. The CDR3 length is 13 residues. Trimming removed 4 bases from V and 9 bases from J; junction bases left unmatched: 4. This chain's CDR3 is CASSADRVSPLHF. The CDR3 DNA follows: TGCGCCAGCAGCGCCGACAGGGTTTCACCCCTCCACTTT.

The chain has TRBV6-2 or TRBV6-3 and TRBJ2-2; 14 nucleotides agree with TRBD2. Trimming removed 5 bases from V and 4 bases from J; junction bases left unmatched: 3. The length of the CDR3 is 16 residues. The V gene's germline CDR1 is MNHEY and CDR2 SVGEGT. The CDR3 DNA reads TGTGCCAGCAGTCGCGGACTAGCGGGAGGCACCGGGGAGCTGTTTTTT. This gives the protein CASSRGLAGGTGELFF.

The chain carries TRBV10-3 and TRBJ2-1; 10 bases fit TRBD2. This CDR3 has 15 amino acids. Losses at the gene ends were 3 bases for V and 3 bases for J; bases not matched to a gene: 2. CDR1 and CDR2 (germline): ENHRY, SYGVKD. The CDR3 here is CAISEGLADYNEQFF. For the CDR3, the DNA is TGTGCCATCAGTGAAGGACTAGCGGACTACAATGAGCAGTTCTTC.

The chain combines TRBV5-6 with TRBJ1-1, with D possibly being TRBD1 (6 bases). V dropped 4 bases and J dropped 6 bases, with 13 bases sitting between them. The CDR3 length is 13 residues. The germline V gene has CDR1 SGHDT and CDR2 YYEEEE. CDR3 loop: CASSRTGFAEAFF. Written as DNA, the CDR3 is TGTGCCAGCAGCAGAACAGGGTTCGCTGAAGCTTTCTTT. The variable domain in full, with the rest retrieved from reference TRBV5-6 and TRBJ1-1, is DAGVTQSPTHLIKTRGQQVTLRCSPKSGHDTVSWYQQALGQGPQFIFQYYEEEERQRGNFPDRFSGHQFPNYSSELNVNALLLGDSALYLCASSRTGFAEAFFGQGTRLTVV.

This rearrangement joins TRBV12-3 or TRBV12-4 to TRBJ1-5; D is ambiguous. This CDR3 region has 12 residues. V was cut by 5 bases and J by 11 bases, with 13 bases left in between. Here the CDR3 reads CASSPLGAAQHF. CDR3 DNA sequence: TGTGCCAGCAGTCCTCTAGGAGCCGCCCAGCATTTT.

V usage is TRBV6-1 and J usage is TRBJ2-2, with D perhaps TRBD1 (6 bases). Trimming stripped 4 bases from V and 8 bases from J, with 14 bases between. CDR3 size: 14 residues. CDR1 and CDR2 (germline): MNHNS, SASEGT. CDR3 loop: CASSAALRGGELFF. The CDR3 coding sequence is TGTGCCAGCAGTGCAGCCCTGAGGGGGGGGGAGCTGTTTTTT.

Only a few counts were recorded for this clone. The chain couples TRBV15 to TRBJ1-5; possibly TRBD1 for D (5 bases). Germline V gene sequence: CDR1 LNHNV, CDR2 YYDKDF (reference sequence). The CDR3 runs to 15 residues. V lost 1 base and J lost 9, with 16 bases in between. CDR3 bases: TGTGCCACCAGCAGAGTAGTAGCCCTGGGGGGGCCCCAGCATTTT. This gives the protein CATSRVVALGGPQHF.

The chain combines TRBV4-1 with TRBJ2-7; a weak D match, TRBD2 (6 bases). V was shortened by 4 bases and J by 4 bases, with 14 bases between the two germline ends. Germline V lookup: CDR1 MGHRA, CDR2 YSYEKL. The CDR3 totals 14 residues. CDR3 nucleotides: TGCGCCAGCAGCCCGGGGACTGCGTTGTACGAGCAGTACTTC. It specifies CASSPGTALYEQYF.

V and J are TRBV7-9 and TRBJ1-5; a possible D gene is TRBD1 (6 bases). The CDR3 spans 14 residues. The germline V gene encodes CDR1 SEHNR and CDR2 FQNEAQ (reference sequence). V dropped 3 bases and J dropped 6 bases, with 12 bases sitting between them. In DNA, the CDR3 is TGTGCCAGCAGCTTTGCGACAGGTGGTCAGCCCCAGCATTTT. Translation gives CASSFATGGQPQHF.

Only one count was recorded for this clone. The chain uses TRBV19 and TRBJ1-1, with TRBD1 matching over 9 bases. The junction had 1 base not matched to a gene; V was cut back by 5 bases and J by 0 bases. Germline V CDR1 and CDR2: LNHDA, SQIVND (reference sequence). The CDR3 is 14 amino acids. The CDR3 nucleotides are TGTGCCAGTAGTCGGGACAGGGTGAACACTGAAGCTTTCTTT. Its translation: CASSRDRVNTEAFF.

The rearrangement links TRBV9 to TRBJ1-1; 7 bases are a match to TRBD1. Losses at the gene ends were 3 bases for V and 1 base for J; bases not matched to a gene: 12. The V gene's germline CDR1 is SGDLS and CDR2 YYNGEE. The CDR3 has 17 residues. CDR3 in DNA: TGTGCCAGCAGCGCCCACGACAGGGTCCCTCCGAACACTGAAGCTTTCTTT. This sequence encodes CASSAHDRVPPNTEAFF.

This clone was counted only a few times. The chain couples TRBV3-1 (or the pseudogene TRBV3-2) to TRBJ2-1, with TRBD1 identical over 9 bases. The germline V gene encodes CDR1 LGHDT and CDR2 YNNKEL (reference sequence). This CDR3 region has 14 residues. The V segment lost 6 bases and the J segment 8 bases; nucleotides outside the gene matches: 8. CDR3: CASRKTGGQYEQFF. The CDR3 DNA is TGTGCCAGCAGAAAGACAGGGGGTCAATATGAGCAGTTCTTC.

As for this clone: Distinct nucleotide sequences in the sample also encode this CDR3. In DNA, the CDR3 is TGTGCCAGCAGTGCGTTGCCGACAGGGAGCTCCTACGAGCAGTACTTC. As protein: CASSALPTGSSYEQYF. The chain employs TRBV6-1 and TRBJ2-7; TRBD1 matches 7 bases. The CDR3 has 16 residues. Trimming at V came to 4 bases and at J to 0 bases, leaving 9 bases not matched to a gene. The germline gives CDR1 MNHNS, CDR2 SASEGT.

The V and J genes are TRBV19 and TRBJ1-2; 8 bases align to TRBD1. The CDR3 is made up of 14 amino acids. J gave up 2 bases and V 5 bases, and 4 bases lay outside the gene matches. The germline V gene has CDR1 LNHDA and CDR2 SQIVND (reference sequence). DNA for the CDR3: TGTGCCAGTAGTTGGGGGACAGGCAACTATGGCTACACCTTC. Translating it yields CASSWGTGNYGYTF.

V usage is TRBV7-2 and J usage is TRBJ1-2; tentative D call: TRBD1 (6 bases). The V end lost 1 base, the J end lost 7 bases, and 10 bases lay between the germline ends. CDR3 length equals 13 residues. Per the germline V gene, CDR1 is SGHTA and CDR2 is FQGNSA. Here the CDR3 reads CASSLEGGSGYTF. Here the CDR3 DNA reads TGTGCCAGCAGCTTAGAAGGGGGAAGTGGCTACACCTTC.

The rearrangement uses TRBV4-3 and TRBJ1-6, with a weak D call TRBD1 (6 bases). V lost 2 bases and J lost 0, with 14 bases in between. The CDR3 loop spans 18 amino acids. Germline lookup yields CDR1 LGHNA and CDR2 YSLEER. The CDR3 spells CASSQRVTGSSYNSPLHF. In nucleotides, the CDR3 is TGCGCCAGCAGCCAAAGAGTCACAGGGAGCTCCTATAATTCACCCCTCCACTTT.

The sample holds one count of this clone. V is TRBV24-1 and J is TRBJ2-2; D unclear. CDR3 length: 15 residues. Germline V gives CDR1 KGHDR, CDR2 SFDVKD. V was shortened by 3 bases and J by 1 base, with 8 bases between the two germline ends. Here the CDR3 DNA reads TGTGCCACCAGTGATCCGGGTCAGAACACCGGGGAGCTGTTTTTT. Its protein product is CATSDPGQNTGELFF.

This chain connects TRBV4-1 to TRBJ1-4; the match to TRBD1 covers 7 bases. This CDR3 has 14 residues. Germline CDR1 reads MGHRA; CDR2 reads YSYEKL. V lost 4 bases, J lost 5 bases, and 4 bases stayed unmatched. CDR3 nucleotides: TGCGCCAGCAGCCTACAGACAGGGAATGAAAAACTGTTTTTT. Its translation: CASSLQTGNEKLFF.

V is TRBV27 and J is TRBJ2-7, with D tentatively TRBD1 (5 bases). This CDR3 is 12 amino acids long. Between the trimmed V and J ends, which lost 6 bases and 2 bases, there was a span of 8 bases. CDR1 and CDR2 (germline): MNHEY, SMNVEV (reference sequence). CDR3 DNA: TGTGCCAGCAGAGGACAAACCTACGAGCAGTACTTC. This translates into CASRGQTYEQYF.

CDR3 loop: CASSLGGGGHNEQFF. CDR3 in DNA: TGTGCCAGCAGCTTGGGGGGGGGAGGACACAATGAGCAGTTCTTC. The chain is built from TRBV5-4 and TRBJ2-1; 7 bases map to TRBD2. The CDR3 is made up of 15 amino acids. V shed 0 bases, J shed 5 bases, and the junction held 5 bases outside the gene matches. CDR1 is SGHNT, CDR2 YYREEE, per germline (reference sequence).

The chain links TRBV9 to TRBJ2-5; unclear D gene. Germline V gene sequence: CDR1 SGDLS, CDR2 YYNGEE. The CDR3 extends over 12 amino acids. Trimming took 1 base from V and 5 from J, leaving 6 bases between them. This CDR3 is CASSVTGETQYF. The CDR3 nucleotides are TGTGCCAGCAGCGTAACGGGTGAGACCCAGTACTTC.

The V gene is TRBV5-8, the J gene TRBJ1-6; D possibly corresponds to TRBD1 (5 bases). The CDR3 sequence is 14 residues long. Germline V gene lookup returns CDR1 SGHTS and CDR2 YDEGEE. V dropped 2 bases and J dropped 8 bases, with 11 bases sitting between them. The CDR3 reads CASSFRGLDSPLHF. The CDR3 nucleotides are TGTGCCAGCAGCTTCCGGGGGTTGGATTCACCCCTCCACTTT.